The 4 T cell receptor beta chains in this list originate from one sample, sequenced in a study of human T cells and chemical hapten exposure. Described time point: patch test 1, 2 weeks after DPC sensitization. Treatment in this sample: therapeutic diphenylcyclopropenone sensitization with weekly scalp DPC. TCRdb called the RACE reads again in MiXCR, with one record for every CDR3 protein. This sample has about 110,000 distinct CDR3 sequences, with 11% found just once. This sample comprised whole blood, obtained in connection with sensitization to the hapten diphenylcyclopropenone (DPC). The receptors were gathered from a woman aged 40 to 49 with alopecia areata. Some clones in this sample may be carry-over from other donors' samples.

This clonotype was seen more than once but under ten times. This chain links TRBV9 with TRBJ1-3, with unresolved D. Trimming stripped 0 bases from V and 0 bases from J, with 7 bases between. Germline V gives CDR1 SGDLS, CDR2 YYNGEE. There are 15 residues in the CDR3. CDR3 protein: CASSVGESSGNTIYF. Written as DNA, the CDR3 is TGTGCCAGCAGCGTAGGGGAAAGCTCTGGAAACACCATATATTTT. Using reference TRBV9 and TRBJ1-3 for the parts outside the CDR3, the full variable domain is DSGVTQTPKHLITATGQRVTLRCSPRSGDLSVYWYQQSLDQGLQFLIQYYNGEERAKGNILERFSAQQFPDLHSELNLSSLELGDSALYFCASSVGESSGNTIYFGEGSWLTVV.

In this sample, this clonotype turned up a few times. This chain links TRBV29-1 with TRBJ1-1, with D hard to call. The V and J ends lost 7 bases and 2 bases respectively, with 8 bases between them. The CDR3 consists of 11 residues. Looked up from germline, CDR1 is SQVTM and CDR2 is ANQGSEA. This chain's CDR3 is CSAQINTEAFF. The CDR3 coding sequence is TGCAGCGCACAGATTAACACTGAAGCTTTCTTT.

This clonotype was recorded once. The junction departs from the called germline gene at one end, perhaps through a read error. The V gene is TRBV28, the J gene TRBJ1-2; D possibly corresponds to TRBD1 (5 bases). CDR1 is MDHEN and CDR2 is SYDVKM in the germline V gene. The CDR3 is 13 residues long. CDR3 nucleotide sequence: TGTGCCAGCAGAACCGACGACAGCAGGAAATTCGCCTTC. It codes for CASRTDDSRKFAF.

The chain is built from TRBV7-2 and TRBJ2-1; 10 bases are shared with TRBD1. J gave up 5 bases and V 5 bases, and 6 bases lay outside the gene matches. CDR1 is SGHTA, CDR2 FQGNSA, per germline. The CDR3 is 15 residues long. Here the CDR3 DNA reads TGTGCCAGCAGCACGGACAGGGGGAGCCACAATGAGCAGTTCTTC. Translated, it gives CASSTDRGSHNEQFF.